The 23 T cell receptor beta chains reported below all come from one sample, sequenced in a study of blood T cell repertoires in COVID-19. Data came from immunoSEQ multiplex PCR; TCRdb stores just in-frame clones and leaves some out. The data contain approximately 150,000 clones, less than 85% of them singletons. The material sequenced was PBMCs or T cells enriched from blood (not recorded which). The source of these receptors is a man aged 55 to 70 who had recovered from COVID-19.

The V gene is TRBV6-5, the J gene TRBJ2-7; 12 positions agree with TRBD2. Germline V CDR1 and CDR2: MNHEY, SVGAGI. The CDR3 has 15 amino acids. V dropped 7 bases and J dropped 6; count of bases not matched to a gene: 10. CDR3 region: CASTMTSGSSGEQYF. The CDR3 DNA sequence: TGTGCCAGCACTATGACTAGCGGGAGTAGCGGCGAGCAGTACTTC.

This rearrangement joins TRBV6-1 to TRBJ2-7; 9 bases fit TRBD2. Germline-derived CDR1 and CDR2 are MNHNS and SASEGT. This CDR3 spans 19 amino acids. With 4 bases clipped from V and 4 bases from J, the junction kept 20 bases outside the gene matches. Written as DNA, the CDR3 is TGTGCCAGCAGTGGTTTGTCGGGCGGGAGGGCCCCTTCGAGTTACGAGCAGTACTTC. This translates into CASSGLSGGRAPSSYEQYF.

CDR3 sequence: CASRLRDVSEAFF. As DNA, the CDR3 is TGTGCCAGCAGGCTCAGGGATGTTAGTGAAGCTTTCTTT. The chain combines TRBV12-3 or TRBV12-4 with TRBJ1-1; tentative D call: TRBD1 (5 bases). The V end was cut by 6 bases, the J end by 7 bases, with 15 bases between. There are 13 residues in the CDR3.

The V and J genes are TRBV10-3 and TRBJ2-1; TRBD2 agrees at 8 bases. The CDR3 totals 14 residues. After removal of 6 bases from V and 6 bases from J, the junction contained 7 bases not matched to a gene. Germline V lookup: CDR1 ENHRY, CDR2 SYGVKD. CDR3 coding DNA: TGTGCCATCAGAGGAGCGGGAGCGGGCAATGAGCAGTTCTTC. Its translation: CAIRGAGAGNEQFF.

The chain employs TRBV19 and TRBJ2-7; 8 bases fit TRBD1. V lost 4 bases and J lost 2; bases outside the gene matches: 10. Germline assignment: CDR1 LNHDA and CDR2 SQIVND (reference sequence). This CDR3 is 16 amino acids long. This chain's CDR3 is CASSTGTGSGTYEQYF. In DNA, the CDR3 is TGTGCCAGTAGTACTGGGACAGGCTCGGGCACCTACGAGCAGTACTTC. The full variable domain, rest sourced from reference TRBV19 and TRBJ2-7, is DGGITQSPKYLFRKEGQNVTLSCEQNLNHDAMYWYRQDPGQGLRLIYYSQIVNDFQKGDIAEGYSVSREKKESFPLTVTSAQKNPTAFYLCASSTGTGSGTYEQYFGPGTRLTVT.

CDR3 protein: CASSLEGRGGQETQYF. The CDR3, as DNA: TGCGCCAGCAGCTTGGAAGGGCGGGGGGGACAAGAGACCCAGTACTTC. V and J are TRBV5-1 and TRBJ2-5, with TRBD2 matching over 9 bases. Germline V lookup: CDR1 SGHRS, CDR2 YFSETQ. The CDR3 has 16 residues. Trimming removed 0 bases from V and 2 bases from J; junction bases left unmatched: 5.

The V and J genes are TRBV28 and TRBJ2-7; D gene uncertain. V was cut by 6 bases and J by 4 bases, with 10 bases left in between. CDR1 MDHEN and CDR2 SYDVKM come from the germline V gene. The CDR3 contains 12 residues. The DNA of the CDR3 is TGTGCCAGCAGCTCCGCCACATACGAGCAGTACTTC. This sequence encodes CASSSATYEQYF.

The V and J genes are TRBV19 and TRBJ2-1, with 8 positions matching TRBD2. Germline V lookup: CDR1 LNHDA, CDR2 SQIVND (reference sequence). The J segment lost 2 bases and the V segment lost 6 bases, leaving 12 bases of the junction unmatched. The CDR3 runs 17 residues. Here the CDR3 DNA reads TGTGCCAGTAGAGCGGGAGCGTCCTTTTTGACCTACAATGAGCAGTTCTTC. Translated: CASRAGASFLTYNEQFF.

V is TRBV18 and J is TRBJ1-5, with TRBD1 matching 7 bases. The CDR3 spans 16 residues. J lost 2 bases, V lost 2 bases, and 6 bases had no gene match. The germline gives CDR1 KGHSH, CDR2 LQKENI. CDR3 sequence: CASSPSRTGGNQPQHF. CDR3 DNA sequence: TGTGCCAGCTCACCATCTAGGACAGGAGGCAATCAGCCCCAGCATTTT.

This chain links TRBV19 with TRBJ2-3; 7 bases fit TRBD1. Unmatched junction bases numbered 10, after V lost 5 bases and J lost 2 bases. The CDR3 runs to 16 residues. Germline CDR1 reads LNHDA; CDR2 reads SQIVND (reference sequence). In DNA, the CDR3 is TGTGCCAGTAGTCAGACTCCGGGACAGATCACAGATACGCAGTATTTT. Protein product: CASSQTPGQITDTQYF.

The V and J genes are TRBV3-1 (or the pseudogene TRBV3-2) and TRBJ1-2, with D hard to call. There are 12 residues in the CDR3. Deletions cut 0 bases from V and 9 bases from J, with 8 bases between. Germline values: CDR1 LGHDT, CDR2 YNNKEL (reference sequence). The CDR3 protein is CASSQDEKSYTF. CDR3 nucleotides: TGTGCCAGCAGCCAAGATGAGAAGAGCTACACCTTC.

The CDR3 loop is CASSLGGTQPQHF. The CDR3 region has the DNA TGTGCCAGCAGTTTAGGGGGGACCCAGCCCCAGCATTTT. The genes are TRBV28 and TRBJ1-5; weak D call: TRBD1 (5 bases). This CDR3 contains 13 residues. Per germline, CDR1 MDHEN and CDR2 SYDVKM. V was trimmed by 2 bases and J by 7 bases, leaving 9 bases between them. Full variable domain (outside the CDR3, taken from reference TRBV28 and TRBJ1-5): DVKVTQSSRYLVKRTGEKVFLECVQDMDHENMFWYRQDPGLGLRLIYFSYDVKMKEKGDIPEGYSVSREKKERFSLILESASTNQTSMYLCASSLGGTQPQHFGDGTRLSIL.

The chain joins TRBV2 to TRBJ1-1; tentative D call: TRBD1 (5 bases). V lost 6 bases and J lost 5, with 16 bases in between. The CDR3 totals 14 residues. Germline assignment: CDR1 SNHLY and CDR2 FYNNEI. CDR3 nucleotides: TGTGCCAGCAGCCCCAGGGTCAGTAGGACTGAAGCTTTCTTT. It translates to CASSPRVSRTEAFF.

The genes are TRBV19 and TRBJ2-3, with TRBD2 matching 12 bases. Germline V gene lookup returns CDR1 LNHDA and CDR2 SQIVND (reference sequence). The V segment lost 6 bases and the J segment 4 bases; nucleotides outside the gene matches: 8. The CDR3 is made up of 16 amino acids. The CDR3 DNA reads as TGTGCCAGTAGAGGGCTAGCGGGGGGGCCCGCAGATACGCAGTATTTT. Encoded protein: CASRGLAGGPADTQYF.

This clone has just a few counts. This chain connects TRBV19 to TRBJ2-1; TRBD2 agrees at 9 bases. Germline CDR1 reads LNHDA; CDR2 reads SQIVND (reference sequence). J was trimmed by 14 bases and V by 3 bases; bases with no gene match: 14. This CDR3 comprises 15 residues. CDR3 residues: CASSMGGLAGTPEFF. The CDR3 DNA sequence: TGTGCCAGTAGTATGGGGGGTCTAGCGGGAACACCCGAGTTCTTC. The entire variable domain, with the rest obtained from reference TRBV19 and TRBJ2-1, is as follows: DGGITQSPKYLFRKEGQNVTLSCEQNLNHDAMYWYRQDPGQGLRLIYYSQIVNDFQKGDIAEGYSVSREKKESFPLTVTSAQKNPTAFYLCASSMGGLAGTPEFFGPGTRLTVL.

This chain connects TRBV24-1 to TRBJ2-3, with 13 bases aligning to TRBD2. The CDR3 consists of 18 residues. Germline CDR1 reads KGHDR; CDR2 reads SFDVKD. Germline trimming cut 3 bases from V and 3 bases from J; bases unmatched to any gene: 8. CDR3 amino acids: CATSDTGLAGPKTDTQYF. The DNA of the CDR3 is TGTGCCACCAGTGATACGGGACTAGCGGGGCCAAAGACAGATACGCAGTATTTT.

The chain joins TRBV4-1 to TRBJ2-7; D may be TRBD2 (7 bases). The CDR3 sequence is 16 residues long. Trimming cost V 3 bases and J 2 bases, with 17 bases left between them. From germline, CDR1 is MGHRA and CDR2 YSYEKL. Here the CDR3 reads CASSHPGTGRAYEQYF. CDR3 DNA sequence: TGCGCCAGCAGCCACCCCGGAACAGGGAGGGCCTACGAGCAGTACTTC.

The chain couples TRBV5-1 to TRBJ1-1, with 10 bases identical to TRBD1. V gave up 0 bases and J gave up 2 bases; unmatched junction bases: 10. The CDR3 is made up of 18 amino acids. Germline V CDR1 and CDR2: SGHRS, YFSETQ. CDR3 sequence: CASSLEPGQGIRNTEAFF. In DNA form, the CDR3 reads TGCGCCAGCAGCTTGGAACCGGGACAGGGGATCCGCAACACTGAAGCTTTCTTT. The full variable domain, completed using reference TRBV5-1 and TRBJ1-1, is KAGVTQTPRYLIKTRGQQVTLSCSPISGHRSVSWYQQTPGQGLQFLFEYFSETQRNKGNFPGRFSGRQFSNSRSEMNVSTLELGDSALYLCASSLEPGQGIRNTEAFFGQGTRLTVV.

The CDR3 DNA reads TGCAGTGCTAGTGGGCTAGCGGGGGGCACAGATACGCAGTATTTT. This gives the protein CSASGLAGGTDTQYF. This rearrangement joins TRBV20-1 to TRBJ2-3; 10 bases are a match to TRBD2. The CDR3 consists of 15 residues. CDR1 DFQATT and CDR2 SNEGSKA come from the germline V gene (reference sequence). V was pared by 3 bases and J by 1 base, with 4 bases of the junction left unmatched.

The rearrangement links TRBV12-5 to TRBJ2-7; TRBD2 matches at 8 bases. The CDR3 is 15 amino acids. Germline assignment: CDR1 LGHNT and CDR2 FRNRAP. V lost 4 bases and J lost 2; bases outside the gene matches: 7. The CDR3 sequence is CASGSASGRTYEQYF. Written as DNA, the CDR3 is TGTGCTAGTGGTTCGGCTAGCGGGCGTACCTACGAGCAGTACTTC.

The table lists this clone with a few counts. V gene TRBV6-1 combines with J gene TRBJ1-2; D is unresolved. The CDR3 totals 12 residues. Trimming took 4 bases from V and 7 from J, leaving 10 bases between them. CDR1 and CDR2 (germline): MNHNS, SASEGT. The CDR3 DNA sequence: TGTGCCAGCAGTGTAGCTTCGGTTGGCTACACCTTC. Residues: CASSVASVGYTF.

This clone was seen only once. The CDR3 DNA reads as TGTGCCAGCAGTTTAATGACAACCGGGGAGCTGTTTTTT. Translation: CASSLMTTGELFF. This chain joins TRBV27 and TRBJ2-2; D ambiguous. The CDR3 runs 13 residues. Germline V gene sequence: CDR1 MNHEY, CDR2 SMNVEV (reference sequence). Trimming removed 2 bases from V and 5 bases from J, with 6 bases in between.

The gene calls are TRBV29-1 and TRBJ2-7; 7 nucleotides line up with TRBD1. The CDR3 is 14 amino acids. V gave up 4 bases and J gave up 2 bases; unmatched junction bases: 8. Germline loops: CDR1 SQVTM, CDR2 ANQGSEA. The CDR3 protein is CSVAIDRVPYEQYF. The CDR3 DNA sequence: TGCAGCGTTGCAATCGACAGGGTACCCTACGAGCAGTACTTC.